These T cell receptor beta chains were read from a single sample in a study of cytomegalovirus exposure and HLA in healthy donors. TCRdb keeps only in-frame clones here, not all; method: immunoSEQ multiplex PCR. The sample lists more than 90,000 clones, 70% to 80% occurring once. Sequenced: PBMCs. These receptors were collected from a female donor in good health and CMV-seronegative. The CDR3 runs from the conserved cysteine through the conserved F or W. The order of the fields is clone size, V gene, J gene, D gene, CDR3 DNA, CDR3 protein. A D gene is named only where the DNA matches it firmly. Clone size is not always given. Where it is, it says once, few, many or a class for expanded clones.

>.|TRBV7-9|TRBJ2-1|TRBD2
TGTGCCTACTTAGGCGGGGGGCATGACAATGAGCAGTTCTTC
CAYLGGGHDNEQFF
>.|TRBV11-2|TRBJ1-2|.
TGTGCCAGCAGCTTAGATGTCAGGGGCTATGGCTACACCTTC
CASSLDVRGYGYTF
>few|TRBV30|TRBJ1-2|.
TGTGCCGGCCCCACCGACAGGAACTATGGCTACACCTTC
CAGPTDRNYGYTF
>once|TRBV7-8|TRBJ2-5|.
TGTGCCAGCAGCTTAGTAGGGCAGGGGCCAGAGACCCAGTACTTC
CASSLVGQGPETQYF
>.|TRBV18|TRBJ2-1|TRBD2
TGTGCCAGCTCAGGGGGGGATGAGCAGTTCTTC
CASSGGDEQFF
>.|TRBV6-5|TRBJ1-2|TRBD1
TGTGCCAGCAGGCATCAGGGGGCTCCTCGTGGCTACACCTTC
CASRHQGAPRGYTF
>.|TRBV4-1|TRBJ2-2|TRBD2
TGCGCCAGCAGCCAGAGCCTAGCGGGTCCCCCCGGGGAGCTGTTTTTT
CASSQSLAGPPGELFF
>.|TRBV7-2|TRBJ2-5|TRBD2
TGTGCCAGCAGCTTACCCCCTAGCGGGAGCGGGGAGACCCAGTACTTC
CASSLPPSGSGETQYF
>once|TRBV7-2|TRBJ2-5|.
TGTGCCAGCAGCTTAGGGTCCCCTGTAGGGGGCCAAGAGACCCAGTACTTC
CASSLGSPVGGQETQYF
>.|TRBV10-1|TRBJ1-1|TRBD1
TGCGCCAGCAGAGCCGGGACAGGGGGTCCTGAAGCTTTCTTT
CASRAGTGGPEAFF
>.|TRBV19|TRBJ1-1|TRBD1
TGTGCCAGTAGTATAGACAGGGGGACTGAAGCTTTCTTT
CASSIDRGTEAFF
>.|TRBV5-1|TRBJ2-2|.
TGCGCCAGCAGCCCTCGCAGGGAAGGCGGTAACACCGGGGAGCTGTTTTTT
CASSPRREGGNTGELFF
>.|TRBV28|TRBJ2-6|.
TGTGCCAGCAGTTCTCAGTCTGGGGCCAACGTCCTGACTTTC
CASSSQSGANVLTF
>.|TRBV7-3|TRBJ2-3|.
TGTGCCAGCAGCTTAACGGTGACAGGGAGGACAGATACGCAGTATTTT
CASSLTVTGRTDTQYF
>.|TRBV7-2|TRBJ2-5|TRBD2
TGTGCCAGCAGACGCGGGACTAGCGGGAGCGGCGAGACCCAGTACTTC
CASRRGTSGSGETQYF
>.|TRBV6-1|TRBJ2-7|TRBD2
TGTGCCAGCAGCGCACTAGCGGGGGGTACCTACGAGCAGTACTTC
CASSALAGGTYEQYF
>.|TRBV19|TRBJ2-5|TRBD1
TGTGCCAGTAGTATTGGACAGGGAGAGACCCAGTACTTC
CASSIGQGETQYF
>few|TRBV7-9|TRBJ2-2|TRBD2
TGTGCCAGCAGCCCGAGACCCAGCGGGAGAGTCACCGGGGAGCTGTTTTTT
CASSPRPSGRVTGELFF
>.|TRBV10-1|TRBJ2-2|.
TGCGCCAGCAGTGAGAATAACCAGGCGAACACCGGGGAGCTGTTTTTT
CASSENNQANTGELFF
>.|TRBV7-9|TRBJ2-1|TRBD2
TGTGCCAGCAGCTTGAGCGGGGGTCCCTACAATGAGCAGTTCTTC
CASSLSGGPYNEQFF
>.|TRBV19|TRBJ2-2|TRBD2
TGTGCCAGTACCATGGCGGGGACTAGCGAGAACACCGGGGAGCTGTTTTTT
CASTMAGTSENTGELFF
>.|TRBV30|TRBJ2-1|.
TGTGCCTGGAGTGTCTCAGGGAATGAGCAGTTCTTC
CAWSVSGNEQFF
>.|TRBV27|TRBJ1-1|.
TGTGCCAGCAGCCGCGGGACTTCTAACGGTGAAGCTTTCTTT
CASSRGTSNGEAFF
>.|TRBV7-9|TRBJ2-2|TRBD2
TGTGCCAGCAGCTTTTTACTAGCGGGAGTTACCGGGGAGCTGTTTTTT
CASSFLLAGVTGELFF
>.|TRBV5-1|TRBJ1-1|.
TGCGCCAGCAGCCCCGAGGGGAGGAGAGGAGCTTTCTTT
CASSPEGRRGAFF
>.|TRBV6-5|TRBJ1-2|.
TGTGCCAGCAGAGCAGCCCAGGATGGCTACACCTTC
CASRAAQDGYTF
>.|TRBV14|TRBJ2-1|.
TGTGCCAGCAGCCAAGGGGCGGACAGGCCCGGGGGTGAGCAGTTCTTC
CASSQGADRPGGEQFF
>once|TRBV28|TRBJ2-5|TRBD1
TGTGCCAGCAGTACAGGGGTCGAGACCCAGTACTTC
CASSTGVETQYF
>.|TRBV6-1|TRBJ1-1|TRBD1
TGTGCCAGCCACCCCGAGGGACAGAAAGCTTTCTTT
CASHPEGQKAFF
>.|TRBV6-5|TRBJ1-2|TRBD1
TGTGCCAGCAGTTACCAGGACAGGGAGAACTATGGCTACACCTTC
CASSYQDRENYGYTF
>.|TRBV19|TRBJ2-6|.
TGTGCCAGTAGGCCAGGGTATCCTTCTGGGGCCAACGTCCTGACTTTC
CASRPGYPSGANVLTF
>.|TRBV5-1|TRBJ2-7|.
TGCGCCAGCGGCAGAGGGTCTTTCTACGAGCAGTACTTC
CASGRGSFYEQYF
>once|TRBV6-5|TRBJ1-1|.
TGTGCCACCGAGGGGGGGTCCACTGAAGCTTTCTTT
CATEGGSTEAFF
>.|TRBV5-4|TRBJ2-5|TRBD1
TGTGCCAGCAGCGAGGGACAGAGAAAGGAGACCCAGTACTTC
CASSEGQRKETQYF
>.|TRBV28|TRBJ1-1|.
TGTGCCAGCAGAGGTAGGGACACCCCGGCGAGAGCTTTCTTT
CASRGRDTPARAFF
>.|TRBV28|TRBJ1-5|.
TGTGCCAGCATCCATTCGGTGGGAGGCAATCAGCCCCAGCATTTT
CASIHSVGGNQPQHF
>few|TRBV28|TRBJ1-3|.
TGTGCCAGCAGTTTGGGGGGGGACGGAAACACCATATATTTT
CASSLGGDGNTIYF
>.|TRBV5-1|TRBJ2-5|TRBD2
TGCGCCAGCAGCTTTAGCGGGGGGGCGGTAAAAGAGACCCAGTACTTC
CASSFSGGAVKETQYF
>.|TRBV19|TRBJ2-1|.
TGTGCCAGTAGTATGGGTTCGGCAGACTTATACAATGAGCAGTTCTTC
CASSMGSADLYNEQFF
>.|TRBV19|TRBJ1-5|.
TGTGCCAGTAGTATAGGGGGCACTAATCAGCCCCAGCATTTT
CASSIGGTNQPQHF
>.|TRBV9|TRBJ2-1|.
TGTGCCAGCAGCGGAGCACTTAGCGGTTACACCTACAATGAGCAGTTCTTC
CASSGALSGYTYNEQFF
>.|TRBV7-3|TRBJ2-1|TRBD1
TGTGCCAGCAGCTCAGACAGGGCCCTTGAGCAGTTCTTC
CASSSDRALEQFF
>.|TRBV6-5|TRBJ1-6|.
TGTGCCAGCAGTTACGGGGGGGTGGGAAGTTCACCCCTCCACTTT
CASSYGGVGSSPLHF
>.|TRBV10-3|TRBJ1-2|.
TGTGCCATCAGTTCACCGGAGACTAGAATTTCCTATGGCTACACCTTC
CAISSPETRISYGYTF
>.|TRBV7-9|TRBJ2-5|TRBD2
TGTGCCAGCAGCGCGGGACCGGGACTAGCATCGTGGGAGCAGTACTTC
CASSAGPGLASWEQYF
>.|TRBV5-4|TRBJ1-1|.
TGTGCCAGCAATAGGGGAAACAGAGCCCCCACTGAAGCTTTCTTT
CASNRGNRAPTEAFF
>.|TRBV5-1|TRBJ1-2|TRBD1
TGCGCCAGCAGCTTGGAGGGCTTGGACAGGGGAGGAGCTAACTATGGCTACACCTTC
CASSLEGLDRGGANYGYTF
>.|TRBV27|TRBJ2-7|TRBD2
TGTGCCAGCAGTCCCCGGGGGGGCGGTCCCTACGAGCAGTACTTC
CASSPRGGGPYEQYF
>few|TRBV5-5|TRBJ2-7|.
TGTGCCAGCAGCTTTGACGGGTCGTACTACGAGCAGTACTTC
CASSFDGSYYEQYF
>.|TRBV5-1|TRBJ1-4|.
TGCGCCAGCAGCTTTAACACCGGACAAAAAAATGAAAAACTGTTTTTT
CASSFNTGQKNEKLFF
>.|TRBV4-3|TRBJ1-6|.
TGCGCCAGCAGCCAGGACGCCGAGGGAGGGGGTTCACCCCTCCACTTT
CASSQDAEGGGSPLHF
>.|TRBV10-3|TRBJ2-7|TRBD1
TGTGCCATCAGCCAAGGGGGCCACGAGCAGTACTTC
CAISQGGHEQYF
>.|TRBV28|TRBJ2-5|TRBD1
TGTGCCAGCAGTGACAGGGTATCAGAGACCCAGTACTTC
CASSDRVSETQYF
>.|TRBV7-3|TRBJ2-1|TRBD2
TGTGCCAGCAGCTTTAGCGGGAGGGCCTTCGCCTACAATGAGCAGTTCTTC
CASSFSGRAFAYNEQFF
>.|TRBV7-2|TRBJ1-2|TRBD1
TGTGCCAGCAGCATACCCGGGACAGGGCGCGGGGTTACTATCTATGGCTACACCTTC
CASSIPGTGRGVTIYGYTF